This T cell receptor beta chain was profiled in a study of T cells after yellow fever vaccination. Study-wide results and limits: FACS-sorted repertoires might harbor abundant contaminating clonotypes from the bulk population. The secondary response peaked faster, at day 5 versus 15, but was weaker.

Each CDR3 protein is one row after TCRdb ran MiXCR on the 5' RACE reads. Of over 100,000 distinct CDR3 sequences listed, 8.4% were seen once; the top ten hold 25%. This clonotype occurred many times. Its antigen remains unknown. V was pared by 7 bases and J by 2 bases, with 9 bases between. This CDR3 is 12 amino acids long. Germline V gives CDR1 MNHNY, CDR2 SVGAGI (reference sequence). This chain connects TRBV6-6 to TRBJ2-7; D is uncertain. This clonotype was obtained from a man aged 25-45 years who received the YFV17D yellow fever vaccine. Specimen: CD8+ T cells sorted from PBMCs, collected 45 days after the yellow fever booster vaccination. CDR3: CASNLTPYEQYF. The CDR3, as DNA: TGTGCCAGCAATCTCACTCCCTACGAGCAGTACTTC.